These 22 T cell receptor beta chains share one sample of origin, sequenced in a study of T-cell memory formation after mild COVID-19. TCRdb called the 5' RACE reads again in MiXCR, with one record for every CDR3 protein. Here the sample spans approximately 240,000 distinct CDR3 sequences, roughly 17% being singletons. Material for sequencing was PBMCs or a T cell subset sorted from them (not recorded which). The source of these receptors is a man between 18 and 29 years old who had mild COVID-19 (a few samples of this study predate the infection). Cell type and time point are not known.

This chain links TRBV2 with TRBJ2-5; tentative D call: TRBD1 (6 bases). The CDR3 has 14 residues. V dropped 6 bases and J dropped 4 bases, with 15 bases sitting between them. Germline CDR1 and CDR2: SNHLY and FYNNEI. The CDR3 DNA is TGTGCCAGCAGGTCCTCACAGGGCCGAGAGACCCAGTACTTC. It encodes CASRSSQGRETQYF.

This clonotype occurred a few times. V and J are TRBV24-1 and TRBJ1-5; no clear D gene. Germline V gene lookup returns CDR1 KGHDR and CDR2 SFDVKD. This CDR3 has 12 amino acids. Deletions cut 4 bases from V and 5 bases from J, with 5 bases between. The CDR3 reads CATSDADQPQHF. CDR3 coding DNA: TGTGCCACCAGTGACGCGGATCAGCCCCAGCATTTT.

CDR3 DNA: TGCAGTGCCCCTACTAGCGGGGCGCGCACAGATACGCAGTATTTT. Its translation: CSAPTSGARTDTQYF. V usage is TRBV20-1 and J usage is TRBJ2-3; 10 bases are a match to TRBD2. Losses at the gene ends were 6 bases for V and 1 base for J; bases not matched to a gene: 7. The germline gives CDR1 DFQATT, CDR2 SNEGSKA (reference sequence). The CDR3 totals 15 residues.

The chain couples TRBV27 to TRBJ2-7; TRBD1 matches at 8 bases. V was clipped by 6 bases and J by 4 bases; unmatched bases: 5. The germline V gene has CDR1 MNHEY and CDR2 SMNVEV (reference sequence). The CDR3 loop spans 13 amino acids. The CDR3 loop is CASRGTGTYEQYV. CDR3 nucleotides: TGTGCCAGCAGAGGGACAGGTACATACGAGCAGTACGTC.

The chain couples TRBV7-2 to TRBJ2-1, with 8 bases that match TRBD2. CDR1 and CDR2 (germline): SGHTA, FQGNSA. The V gene end was trimmed by 5 bases and the J gene end by 3 bases; junction bases not matched to a gene: 9. This CDR3 contains 16 residues. CDR3 DNA: TGTGCCAGCAGCCCTCCTCCGAGCGGGGGCTACAATGAGCAGTTCTTC. Translation gives CASSPPPSGGYNEQFF.

This clonotype was seen only a few times. The V call is TRBV20-1, the J call TRBJ2-2; D might be TRBD1 or TRBD2, each matching 5 bases. V was clipped by 6 bases and J by 1 base, with 12 bases between them. CDR1 is DFQATT, CDR2 SNEGSKA, per germline (reference sequence). CDR3 length: 14 amino acids. CDR3 DNA sequence: TGCAGTGCCCTGGGACCGCTGAACACCGGGGAGCTGTTTTTT. This sequence encodes CSALGPLNTGELFF.

This clonotype showed up just a few times. The CDR3: CASSSRGAGQETQYF. CDR3 DNA sequence: TGTGCCAGCAGCTCCAGGGGGGCAGGCCAAGAGACCCAGTACTTC. The chain combines TRBV7-9 with TRBJ2-5; the D gene is possibly TRBD1 (7 bases). The CDR3 has 15 residues. V lost 4 bases and J 1 base, leaving 13 bases between the germline ends. The V gene's germline CDR1 is SEHNR and CDR2 FQNEAQ (reference sequence).

This clonotype came up a few times. The chain carries TRBV20-1 and TRBJ1-5; D call uncertain. Germline V CDR1 and CDR2: DFQATT, SNEGSKA (reference sequence). The CDR3 totals 13 residues. V lost 3 bases to trimming and J lost 5 bases, with 11 bases between them. Here the CDR3 DNA reads TGCAGTGCTAGGACCAGGTGGGATCAGCCCCAGCATTTT. Translated: CSARTRWDQPQHF.

The genes are TRBV7-2 and TRBJ2-1; 7 nucleotides line up with TRBD2. J lost 1 base, V lost 1 base, and 16 bases had no gene match. Germline CDR1 SGHTA, CDR2 FQGNSA. The CDR3 extends over 20 amino acids. CDR3 sequence: CASSLGLAARTGPSYNEQFF. CDR3 nucleotides: TGTGCCAGCAGCTTAGGTCTAGCGGCGAGGACCGGACCATCCTACAATGAGCAGTTCTTC.

This chain links TRBV12-3 or TRBV12-4 with TRBJ1-4, with D possibly matching TRBD1 (5 bases). This CDR3 spans 16 amino acids. Trimming left V 4 bases short and J 0 bases short, with 12 bases between. The CDR3 loop is CASSSQVLSTNEKLFF. The CDR3 coding sequence is TGTGCCAGCAGTTCACAGGTCCTCTCAACTAATGAAAAACTGTTTTTT.

This clonotype was seen a few times. This sequence joins TRBV7-2 and TRBJ1-6; the D is unclear. CDR3 length: 15 residues. V lost 7 bases and J lost 8, with 18 bases in between. Germline V CDR1 and CDR2: SGHTA, FQGNSA. CDR3 region: CASTLDGFSHSPLHF. The DNA of the CDR3 is TGTGCCAGCACTTTGGACGGTTTCAGCCATTCACCCCTCCACTTT.

This rearrangement joins TRBV29-1 to TRBJ2-3; 8 bases are shared with TRBD1. The CDR3 totals 13 residues. V was pared by 7 bases and J by 5 bases, with 8 bases of the junction left unmatched. CDR1 and CDR2 from the germline V gene are SQVTM and ANQGSEA. Written as DNA, the CDR3 is TGCAGCGAGAGACAGGGGATAGGAGATACGCAGTATTTT. The encoded protein is CSERQGIGDTQYF.

There are a few counts of this clonotype. In nucleotides, the CDR3 is TGTGCCAGCAGCATTAGCGGGGCGAACACCGGGGAGCTGTTTTTT. Its protein is CASSISGANTGELFF. J is TRBJ2-2 and V is TRBV11-3, with 8 bases matching TRBD2. There are 15 residues in the CDR3. Germline V gene data show CDR1 as SGHNT and CDR2 as YENEEA. J was trimmed by 0 bases and V by 5 bases; bases with no gene match: 2.

The V call is TRBV3-1, the J call TRBJ1-2, with 7 bases matching TRBD1. CDR3 size: 14 residues. Germline V gene sequence: CDR1 LGHDT, CDR2 YNNKEL (reference sequence). V lost 4 bases and J lost 4; bases outside the gene matches: 6. The CDR3 reads CASSRTGQFYGYTF. The DNA of the CDR3 is TGTGCCAGCAGCCGCACGGGACAGTTCTATGGCTACACCTTC.

The chain has TRBV7-9 and TRBJ2-1; D perhaps matches TRBD1 (6 bases). Germline lookup yields CDR1 SEHNR and CDR2 FQNEAQ (reference sequence). V lost 2 bases and J lost 2, with 10 bases in between. The CDR3 spans 15 residues. In DNA, the CDR3 is TGTGCCAGCAGCTTAACAGGGAGCCCCTACAATGAGCAGTTCTTC. Translated: CASSLTGSPYNEQFF.

V is TRBV6-6 and J is TRBJ1-5; D possibly corresponds to TRBD1 (5 bases). This CDR3 region has 16 residues. The V and J ends lost 5 bases and 0 bases respectively, with 14 bases between them. CDR1 and CDR2 from the germline V gene are MNHNY and SVGAGI (reference sequence). The CDR3 sequence is CASSRSGRGSNQPQHF. CDR3 nucleotides: TGTGCCAGCAGTAGGTCCGGGAGGGGTAGCAATCAGCCCCAGCATTTT.

This clonotype was found a few times. J is TRBJ2-2 and V is TRBV6-2 or TRBV6-3; 13 positions match TRBD2. V lost 8 bases and J lost 5; bases outside the gene matches: 2. The CDR3 is 14 residues long. From germline, CDR1 is MNHEY and CDR2 SVGEGT. The CDR3 DNA reads as TGTGCCAGCCGACTAGCGGGGGGTACCGGGGAGCTGTTTTTT. This sequence encodes CASRLAGGTGELFF.

This chain uses TRBV20-1 with TRBJ1-5; D perhaps matches TRBD1 (5 bases). This CDR3 is 14 amino acids long. The germline CDR1 and CDR2 sequences are DFQATT and SNEGSKA (reference sequence). The germline V and J ends were trimmed by 0 bases and 4 bases, with 10 bases remaining between them. This CDR3 is CSARDRGGNQPQHF. DNA of the CDR3: TGCAGTGCTAGAGATCGCGGGGGGAATCAGCCCCAGCATTTT.

This chain uses TRBV12-3 or TRBV12-4 with TRBJ2-3; TRBD2 matches 8 bases. Unmatched junction bases numbered 6, after V lost 9 bases and J lost 4 bases. The CDR3 runs 13 residues. Here the CDR3 DNA reads TGTGCCAGTGTTAATAGCGGGGCAGATACGCAGTATTTT. Translation gives CASVNSGADTQYF.

Only a few counts were recorded for this clonotype. The chain links TRBV4-1 to TRBJ2-3; maybe TRBD1 (6 bases). Germline V CDR1 and CDR2: MGHRA, YSYEKL. V lost 3 bases and J lost 6, with 13 bases in between. This CDR3 is 14 amino acids long. The CDR3 region has the DNA TGCGCCAGCAGCCAGGGAAACAGGGCTGATACGCAGTATTTT. The encoded protein is CASSQGNRADTQYF.

This chain connects TRBV7-2 to TRBJ1-1; possible D gene TRBD1, 5 bases. V dropped 5 bases and J dropped 5 bases, with 18 bases sitting between them. This CDR3 has 15 amino acids. Looked up from germline, CDR1 is SGHTA and CDR2 is FQGNSA. The CDR3 here is CASSGSGTGRTEAFF. The CDR3 bases are TGTGCCAGCAGCGGTTCCGGGACCGGGAGGACTGAAGCTTTCTTT.

The chain links TRBV7-3 to TRBJ2-2, with 11 bases matching TRBD1. Germline V gene sequence: CDR1 SGHTA, CDR2 FQGTGA. Trimming at V came to 4 bases and at J to 6 bases, leaving 1 base not matched to a gene. CDR3 size: 14 residues. CDR3: CASSSGQGAGELFF. The CDR3 nucleotides read TGTGCCAGCAGCTCGGGACAGGGGGCCGGGGAGCTGTTTTTT.